This T cell receptor beta chain was retrieved from a study of shared clonotypes between healthy human individuals (dated by TCRdb to about 2020). The study in broad terms: The cohort comprised a couple of women and a few men aged 18 to 49 years. For each donor, CD4 naive and CD4 memory were each given three plates, CD8 naive was given two plates, and CD8 memory was given one plate. Blood TCR repertoires of roughly five healthy adults were deeply sequenced to estimate repertoire size and the extent of clonotype sharing between individuals. Libraries were prepared and TCR repertoires were sequenced by different laboratories using diverse techniques, in order to increase sequencing depth and limit assay-specific biases. Each donor's leukapheresis produced roughly between roughly 0.9 and 9 billion PBMCs. Paper-wide results and their limitations: Naive subsets generally had larger estimated clonotype richness than memory subsets did. Compared with non-shared clonotypes, clonotypes shared by all four sorted-subset donors had higher generation probabilities. Incomplete sequencing was indicated by rarefaction of sorted-subset datasets, despite the large sequencing depth. Based on pairwise subsampling, the degree of clonotype sharing among donors was expected to be affected by sequencing depth. About 5% of naive CD4, roughly 3.6% of naive CD8, roughly 2.4% of memory CD4, and 0.35% to 0.5% of memory CD8 clonotypes were shared across a few donors. Only blood was sampled, and tissue TCR repertoires likely differ from those in blood. Because the study included a small number of donors, the genetic and exposure-history diversity represented was limited.

The cysteine opens and the phenylalanine closes a CDR3 of 15 amino acids. Only CDR3 DNA remains: 45 bases, in frame from the first base. V was cut back by 7 bases and J by 0 bases, leaving a gap of 12 bases between them. Reading the germline V gene gives CDR1 SNHLY and CDR2 FYNNEI. CD8 naive samples consisted of CD45RO-negative cells that were positively selected for CCR7, yielding a CD45RA+CCR7+ population without TemRA cells. Healthy HIV-negative adults with no recently reported acute infections or vaccinations were included as donors. Every donor was a Caucasian adult living in Nashville, Tennessee, USA. Blood was collected by leukapheresis, and PBMCs were isolated by Ficoll-Histopaque density gradient centrifugation and then cryopreserved in liquid nitrogen vapor phase. Analytical flow cytometry was used to check the purity and quantity of each magnetically sorted T cell population. Each sorted fraction had its genomic DNA isolated and then quantified by UV absorbance on a Nanodrop 2000c.

TCR CDR3 regions were amplified from genomic DNA by multiplex PCR using the deep immunoSEQ assay. Genomic DNA extracted from each cell subset was distributed evenly over all wells of several immunoSEQ 96-well plates, and each plate served as one replicate. Each replicate PCR for sorted subsets received about 220 ng genomic DNA, equal to roughly 30,000 T cell genomes. Purified libraries were quantified with a Qubit 3.0 fluorometer, sized on a Bioanalyzer 2100, and re-quantified with the KAPA Library Quantification kit. Every immunoSEQ 96-well plate was sequenced on a separate single-read 150-cycle Illumina NextSeq 550 flow cell. Turning to the authors' computational methods: Because only junctional sequences without quality scores were contained in the immunoSEQ output, filtering matching that applied to full-length reads could not be performed. To assign V/J genes and CDR3, sequences were annotated using PyIR, a Python wrapper for IgBLAST v1.9, with IMGT germline references. Any read was removed if the V/J assignment was weak (E-value above 1e-6), the CDR3 was missing, or the read contained stop codons, out-of-frame junctions, or ambiguous translated residues. V3J clonotypes were defined as sequences sharing an identical inferred V gene, J gene, and CDR3 amino acid sequence. To compute the percentage overlap between repertoires, the number of shared unique clonotypes was divided by the size of the smaller repertoire. Three approaches were used to assess repertoire richness: RTK rarefaction, the Chao1 estimator, and Recon v2.1 estimates of unobserved clonotypes. For all TCRbeta clonotypes obtained by the gDNA method from a handful of donors, generation probabilities were computed with OLGA. Entries here come from immuneACCESS through TCRdb and include only in-frame sequences with V and J called. Some clones fail to appear in such tables; in the studies checked, an unresolved V gene covers under half of the shortfall, and the cause of the remainder is unknown. From that table come the V and J calls and clone size; the DNA was used to work out D and trimming. This sample lists fewer than 1 million clones; 95% to 97% were detected once. Approximately 0.2% of the sample goes to the ten largest clones.

Comments on this clone: Its specific antigen is unknown. Per-base qualities were not stored, and no clone one base away is much larger.

This sequence originates from a young man in good health. The sequencing sample was made of naive CD8+ T cells sorted from blood. The cell subset or site label on this specimen signifies: CD45RA+CCR7+. The chain uses TRBV2 and TRBJ2-2, with TRBD1 perhaps the D gene, on 6 matching bases. The bases are TGTGCCAGCACCCCCGGGACAACGAACACCGGGGAGCTGTTTTTT. Translated, this gives CASTPGTTNTGELFF.